The sequence of this T cell receptor beta chain was determined in a study of T cell changes during pregnancy in multiple sclerosis. Clones were sequenced by immunoSEQ multiplex PCR, and TCRdb holds only the in-frame ones, with some missing. The table includes about 38,000 clones, 91% detected once. The CDR3 spans 22 residues. The V call is TRBV7-5, the J call TRBJ2-5; TRBD1, the table's D call, lacks a check against the DNA. TRBV7-5 constitutes a pseudogene. The starting material was CD8+ T cells from peripheral blood mononuclear cells, obtained after pregnancy. The clonotype comes from a female donor with multiple sclerosis, enrolled in a pregnancy study. CDR3 nucleotide sequence: TGTGTCAGAAGCTTAGGGGGGCAGGTCCCAGCTCTCTACTCACTTCCCCAAGAGACCCAGTACTTC. Its translation: CVRSLGGQVPALYSLPQETQYF.